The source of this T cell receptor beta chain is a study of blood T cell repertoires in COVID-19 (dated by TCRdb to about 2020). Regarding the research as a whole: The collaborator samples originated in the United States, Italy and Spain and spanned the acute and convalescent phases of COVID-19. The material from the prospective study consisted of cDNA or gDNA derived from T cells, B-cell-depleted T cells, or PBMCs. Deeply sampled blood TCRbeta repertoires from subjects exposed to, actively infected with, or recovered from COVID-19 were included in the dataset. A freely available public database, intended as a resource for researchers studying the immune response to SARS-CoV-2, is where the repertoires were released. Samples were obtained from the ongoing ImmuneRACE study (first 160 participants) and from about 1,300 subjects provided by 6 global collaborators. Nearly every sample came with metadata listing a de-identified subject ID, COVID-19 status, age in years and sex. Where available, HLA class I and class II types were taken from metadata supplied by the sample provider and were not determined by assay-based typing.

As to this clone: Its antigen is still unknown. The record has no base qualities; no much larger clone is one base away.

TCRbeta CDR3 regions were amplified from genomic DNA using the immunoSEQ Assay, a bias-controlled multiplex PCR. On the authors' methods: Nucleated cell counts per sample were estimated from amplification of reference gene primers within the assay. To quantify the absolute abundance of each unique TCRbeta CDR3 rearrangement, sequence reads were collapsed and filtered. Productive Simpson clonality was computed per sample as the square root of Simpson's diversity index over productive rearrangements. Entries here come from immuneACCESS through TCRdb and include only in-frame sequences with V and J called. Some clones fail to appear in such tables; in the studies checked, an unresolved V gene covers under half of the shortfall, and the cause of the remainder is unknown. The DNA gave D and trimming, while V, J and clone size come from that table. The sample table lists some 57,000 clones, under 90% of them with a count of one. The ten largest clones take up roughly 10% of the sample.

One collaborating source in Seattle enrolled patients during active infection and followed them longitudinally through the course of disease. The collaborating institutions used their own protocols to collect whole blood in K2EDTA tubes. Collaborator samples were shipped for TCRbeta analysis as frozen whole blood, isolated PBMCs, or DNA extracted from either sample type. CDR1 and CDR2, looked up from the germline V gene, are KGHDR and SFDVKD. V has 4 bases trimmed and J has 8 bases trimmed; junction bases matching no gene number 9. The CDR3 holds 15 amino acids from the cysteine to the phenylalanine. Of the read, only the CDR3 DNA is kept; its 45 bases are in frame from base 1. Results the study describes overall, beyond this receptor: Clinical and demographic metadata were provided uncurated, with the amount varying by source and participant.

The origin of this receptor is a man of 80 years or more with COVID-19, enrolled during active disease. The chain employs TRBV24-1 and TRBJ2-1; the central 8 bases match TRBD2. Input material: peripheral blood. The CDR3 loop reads CATSDPGTRADEQFF. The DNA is TGTGCCACCAGTGACCCCGGGACTAGAGCCGATGAGCAGTTCTTC.